Listed here are 25 T cell receptor beta chains from one sample, sequenced in a study of blood T cells in healthy people across ages. Combining a sample-barcoded 5' primer with a J-beta primer mix, a second PCR ran for roughly 7 to 11 cycles. TCRdb re-analysed the 5' RACE reads in MiXCR, keeping a single row per CDR3 protein. This sample carries around 780,000 distinct CDR3 sequences, roughly three fifths of them seen once, and the ten largest clones take 20% to 30%. Source material: blood. The receptor source for this set is a man aged 35 to 55 in good health.

The genes are TRBV6-2 or TRBV6-3 and TRBJ1-1; D unclear. The V gene's germline CDR1 is MNHEY and CDR2 SVGEGT. This CDR3 is 13 amino acids long. Trimming shortened V by 6 bases and J by 1 base, and 9 bases separated the two germline ends. DNA of the CDR3: TGTGCCAGCAGAAATGCGGGGAACACTGAAGCTTTCTTT. It yields the protein CASRNAGNTEAFF.

This chain connects TRBV6-2 or TRBV6-3 to TRBJ1-2; maybe TRBD1 (5 bases). The V gene's germline CDR1 is MNHEY and CDR2 SVGEGT. This CDR3 is built from 17 residues. The V and J ends lost 2 bases and 3 bases respectively, with 19 bases between them. Here the CDR3 DNA reads TGTGCCAGCAGTTACCTTCGACCGGGACTAGGGGACTATGGCTACACCTTC. Translating it yields CASSYLRPGLGDYGYTF.

J is TRBJ2-3 and V is TRBV12-3 or TRBV12-4, with D unresolved. Trimming took 3 bases from V and 5 from J, leaving 9 bases between them. There are 13 residues in the CDR3. The CDR3 loop is CASSFGERDTQYF. The CDR3 nucleotides read TGTGCCAGCAGTTTTGGCGAAAGAGATACGCAGTATTTT.

The V and J genes are TRBV6-1 and TRBJ1-6, with D possibly matching TRBD1 (6 bases). In germline, CDR1 is MNHNS, CDR2 SASEGT. The V end was cut by 1 base, the J end by 7 bases, with 8 bases between. The CDR3 has 14 residues. The CDR3 nucleotides read TGTGCCAGCAGTGAAGGGACAGAAAATTCACCCCTCCACTTT. Translating it yields CASSEGTENSPLHF.

The J gene is TRBJ2-7, the V gene TRBV2, with D maybe TRBD2 (5 bases). The J call could be wrong; TRBJ2-5 is a better fit for the DNA end. Germline CDR1 SNHLY, CDR2 FYNNEI. The CDR3 sequence is 14 residues long. As DNA, the CDR3 is TGTGCCAGCAGCCCCCTAGCTACCCAAGAGACCCAGTACTTC. Translation gives CASSPLATQETQYF.

This clonotype was detected once. At one end, the junction sequence differs from germline, possibly due to a read error. The V and J genes are TRBV7-2 and TRBJ2-3, with TRBD1 identical over 7 bases. This CDR3 comprises 17 residues. Germline V lookup: CDR1 SGHTA, CDR2 FQGNSA. The CDR3 DNA is TGCGCCAGCAGCTCCCAATGGGGACAGACTAGCACAGATACGCAGTATTTT. This codes for CASSSQWGQTSTDTQYF.

This clonotype was observed a single time. V usage is TRBV6-2 or TRBV6-3 and J usage is TRBJ2-1, with 10 nucleotides matching TRBD2. The germline CDR1 and CDR2 sequences are MNHEY and SVGEGT. The junction had 6 bases not matched to a gene; V was cut back by 0 bases and J by 7 bases. CDR3 length: 16 residues. The CDR3 region is CASSYSAGGGRNEQFF. The CDR3 nucleotides are TGTGCCAGCAGTTACTCAGCGGGAGGGGGTCGAAATGAGCAGTTCTTC.

The V gene is TRBV4-3, the J gene TRBJ2-5; possible D gene TRBD2, 6 bases. Looked up from germline, CDR1 is LGHNA and CDR2 is YSLEER. This CDR3 is 14 amino acids long. V lost 6 bases to trimming and J lost 11 bases, with 22 bases between them. Here the CDR3 reads CASSRAGLYNEQYF. Written as DNA, the CDR3 is TGCGCCAGCAGTAGAGCGGGCCTCTACAATGAGCAGTACTTC.

The chain carries TRBV28 and TRBJ2-7; TRBD2 is a possible D gene (5 bases). The CDR3 spans 13 residues. Germline V gene sequence: CDR1 MDHEN, CDR2 SYDVKM. V lost 10 bases and J 0 bases, leaving 13 bases between the germline ends. The DNA of the CDR3 is TGTGCCATTTCCGCAGACTACTCCTACGAGCAGTACTTC. Its protein is CAISADYSYEQYF.

CDR3 coding DNA: TGTGCCAGCAGCCTTATCGGGACAGCCCGAGAAGCTTTCTTT. This translates into CASSLIGTAREAFF. V gene TRBV14 combines with J gene TRBJ1-1; 7 nucleotides line up with TRBD1. The V gene end was trimmed by 4 bases and the J gene end by 8 bases; junction bases not matched to a gene: 10. This CDR3 comprises 14 residues. CDR1 is SGHDN and CDR2 is FVKESK in the germline V gene. Full variable domain (missing parts from reference TRBV14 and TRBJ1-1): EAGVTQFPSHSVIEKGQTVTLRCDPISGHDNLYWYRRVMGKEIKFLLHFVKESKQDESGMPNNRFLAERTGGTYSTLKVQPAELEDSGVYFCASSLIGTAREAFFGQGTRLTVV.

This clonotype turned up a few times. The chain couples TRBV4-1 to TRBJ2-1; no clear D. The length of the CDR3 is 15 residues. Per the germline V gene, CDR1 is MGHRA and CDR2 is YSYEKL. The ends were cut back, 9 bases at V and 0 bases at J, with 15 bases in the middle. The CDR3 region has the DNA TGCGCCAGTTCTACCACGGTAAGCTCCTACAATGAGCAGTTCTTC. Protein sequence: CASSTTVSSYNEQFF.

This clonotype was seen once. A much larger clone sits a single nucleotide away, making a read error possible. V gene TRBV7-9 combines with J gene TRBJ1-2; no clear D gene. From germline, CDR1 is SEHNR and CDR2 FQNEAQ (reference sequence). This CDR3 region has 15 residues. The CDR3 DNA reads as TGTGCCGGCAGCTTATCCGGGGTAGAAAACTATGGCTACACCTTC. It is translated as CAGSLSGVENYGYTF.

This clonotype is a singleton in its sample. The chain joins TRBV29-1 to TRBJ1-4, with D maybe TRBD1 (5 bases). CDR1 and CDR2 from the germline V gene are SQVTM and ANQGSEA. V was pared by 0 bases and J by 8 bases, with 10 bases between. This CDR3 is 13 amino acids long. In DNA, the CDR3 is TGCAGCGTTGAAGACGGGGGTGAGGAAAAACTGTTTTTT. It specifies CSVEDGGEEKLFF.

A word on this clonotype: A much bigger clone sits one base away, suggesting this may be a read error. The chain combines TRBV4-3 with TRBJ2-3, with D tentatively TRBD1 or TRBD2 (5 bases each). Germline CDR1 is LGHNA and CDR2 is YSLEER. The CDR3 contains 12 residues. Here the CDR3 DNA reads TGCGCCGGCAGCCAAGATGGGGGAAGGCAGTATTTT. It encodes CAGSQDGGRQYF.

The DNA for the CDR3 is TGCAGTGCCAGACCGGGACAGGGGGGGGCTCAGTACTTC. This sequence encodes CSARPGQGGAQYF. This chain joins TRBV20-1 and TRBJ2-4; 11 bases are shared with TRBD1. The CDR3 sequence is 13 residues long. Germline trimming cut 6 bases from V and 12 bases from J; bases unmatched to any gene: 10. CDR1 and CDR2 (germline): DFQATT, SNEGSKA (reference sequence).

This clonotype was recorded a few times. The gene calls are TRBV4-3 and TRBJ2-7; D not certain. Trimming pared 3 bases from V and 9 bases from J, leaving 21 bases between. Germline CDR1 LGHNA, CDR2 YSLEER. The CDR3 runs to 15 residues. The DNA for the CDR3 is TGCGCCAGCAGCCAGCTGCCCTATGGTCGCGACGGGCAGTACTTC. The encoded protein is CASSQLPYGRDGQYF.

This rearrangement joins TRBV12-5 to TRBJ2-1; D is uncertain. Germline loops: CDR1 LGHNT, CDR2 FRNRAP. V dropped 5 bases and J dropped 9 bases, with 20 bases sitting between them. This CDR3 has 15 residues. This chain's CDR3 is CASGPIAGEWGEQFF. CDR3 DNA: TGTGCTAGTGGTCCAATAGCAGGAGAGTGGGGTGAGCAGTTCTTC.

The chain has TRBV5-5 and TRBJ2-3; weak D call: TRBD2 (6 bases). In germline, CDR1 is SGHKS, CDR2 YYEKEE (reference sequence). This CDR3 contains 17 residues. Trimming left V 0 bases short and J 2 bases short, with 16 bases between. The CDR3 DNA sequence: TGTGCCAGCAGCTTGGAAGGCAGGACTAACCCCACAGATACGCAGTATTTT. Translating it yields CASSLEGRTNPTDTQYF.

The chain has TRBV7-2 and TRBJ2-3; the match to TRBD2 covers 7 bases. J lost 2 bases, V lost 2 bases, and 10 bases had no gene match. CDR3 length: 17 residues. CDR1 and CDR2 from the germline V gene are SGHTA and FQGNSA. The CDR3 region has the DNA TGTGCCAGCAGCTTAAGCTCGGGAGGAGCCTACACAGATACGCAGTATTTT. Its protein product is CASSLSSGGAYTDTQYF.

The V and J genes are TRBV28 and TRBJ2-5; D is perhaps TRBD1 (7 bases). TRBJ2-7 matches the DNA end more closely, so the J call is doubtful. Germline CDR1 reads MDHEN; CDR2 reads SYDVKM. This CDR3 has 16 residues. CDR3 in amino acids: CASSFSGGRTAYEQYF. The CDR3 region has the DNA TGTGCCAGCAGTTTTTCAGGGGGGCGAACGGCCTACGAGCAGTACTTC.

The CDR3 region is CASSFPRRGGSTDTQYF. The DNA for the CDR3 is TGTGCCAGCAGTTTCCCTCGTCGCGGGGGGAGCACAGATACGCAGTATTTT. This chain connects TRBV27 to TRBJ2-3; 8 nucleotides match TRBD2. Unmatched junction bases numbered 8, after V lost 3 bases and J lost 0 bases. Germline CDR1 is MNHEY and CDR2 is SMNVEV (reference sequence). This CDR3 is 17 amino acids long.

In regard to this clonotype: At one of its ends the junction is not consistent with the germline gene, which may arise from a read error. This chain joins TRBV29-1 and TRBJ2-6; tentative D call: TRBD1 (5 bases). The CDR3 covers 13 residues. CDR1 SQVTM and CDR2 ANQGSEA come from the germline V gene. The CDR3 spells CSVGRSGANVPTF. The CDR3 DNA sequence: TGCAGCGTTGGGCGCTCTGGGGCCAACGTCCCGACTTTC.

This clonotype was found a few times. The chain links TRBV12-3 or TRBV12-4 to TRBJ1-4; maybe TRBD1 (5 bases). The CDR3 consists of 16 residues. V was cut by 4 bases and J by 8 bases, with 20 bases left in between. CDR3 in DNA: TGTGCCAGCAGTTCGCACATTGGGGGAGTGACCGAAAAACTGTTTTTT. This sequence encodes CASSSHIGGVTEKLFF.

The chain joins TRBV6-5 to TRBJ2-1; TRBD1 matches at 9 bases. Trimming removed 6 bases from V and 7 bases from J; junction bases left unmatched: 7. The CDR3 extends over 14 amino acids. Germline values: CDR1 MNHEY, CDR2 SVGAGI. The CDR3 DNA reads as TGTGCCAGCAGCATCACAGGGGGCAAGAATGAGCAGTTCTTC. Amino acids: CASSITGGKNEQFF.

The chain links TRBV29-1 to TRBJ1-2, with a possible D match to TRBD1 (5 bases). V was pared by 7 bases and J by 4 bases, with 13 bases between. The CDR3 sequence is 12 residues long. CDR1 SQVTM and CDR2 ANQGSEA come from the germline V gene. CDR3 protein: CSGYLGTYGYTF. The DNA for the CDR3 is TGCAGCGGATACCTCGGGACCTATGGCTACACCTTC. The full variable domain, with the rest looked up from reference TRBV29-1 and TRBJ1-2, is SAVISQKPSRDICQRGTSLTIQCQVDSQVTMMFWYRQQPGQSLTLIATANQGSEATYESGFVIDKFPISRPNLTFSTLTVSNMSPEDSSIYLCSGYLGTYGYTFGSGTRLTVV.